The source of this T cell receptor beta chain is a study of shared clonotypes between healthy human individuals. Profiling relied on immunoSEQ multiplex PCR, and the TCRdb table lists in-frame clones only, not all of them. This sample has millions of clones, with roughly 95% found just once. About this clone: The antigen remains unidentified.

Study-wide results and limits: The sole specimen, blood, was sampled, and tissue repertoires likely differ.

Germline assignment: CDR1 SGHTA and CDR2 FQGNSA. This CDR3 region has 14 residues. V shed 4 bases, J shed 2 bases, and the junction held 5 bases outside the gene matches. The sequenced sample consisted of naive CD4+ T cells sorted from blood. Subset defined: CD45RA+ positively selected. This sequence originates from a man aged 18 to 35 in good health. This chain uses TRBV7-2 with TRBJ2-7; 7 positions match TRBD2. The CDR3 spells CASSSKAGPYEQYF. The CDR3 DNA reads TGTGCCAGCAGCTCGAAAGCGGGACCCTACGAGCAGTACTTC.